Each of the 27 T cell receptor beta chains below was sequenced from the same sample in a study of shared clonotypes between healthy human individuals. CD45RO negativity and positive selection for CCR7 defined naive CD8 cells, a population that excluded terminally differentiated effector memory CD45RA+ cells. The data were produced by immunoSEQ multiplex PCR, yet TCRdb's version contains in-frame clones alone and is incomplete. The table includes about 610,000 clones, 90% to 97% detected once. The sample taken for sequencing was naive CD8+ T cells sorted from blood. All receptors come from a woman younger than 45 in good health.

The rearrangement links TRBV5-4 to TRBJ2-1, with D possibly called TRBD1 or TRBD2 (5 bases each). V was clipped by 10 bases and J by 6 bases, with 20 bases between them. The CDR3 totals 14 residues. Germline V lookup: CDR1 SGHNT, CDR2 YYREEE (reference sequence). The DNA for the CDR3 is TGTGCCGTTAACCGGGACCGCCGCCTCAATGAGCAGTTCTTC. Encoded protein: CAVNRDRRLNEQFF. Looking up the rest from reference TRBV5-4 and TRBJ2-1 gives the full variable domain: ETGVTQSPTHLIKTRGQQVTLRCSSQSGHNTVSWYQQALGQGPQFIFQYYREEENGRGNFPPRFSGLQFPNYSSELNVNALELDDSALYLCAVNRDRRLNEQFFGPGTRLTVL.

The chain uses TRBV27 and TRBJ2-2, with 12 bases aligning to TRBD2. CDR1 and CDR2 (germline): MNHEY, SMNVEV (reference sequence). V dropped 5 bases and J dropped 3; count of bases not matched to a gene: 4. This CDR3 has 16 amino acids. The CDR3 DNA follows: TGTGCCAGCAGTACTAGCGGGAGGCGAGACACCGGGGAGCTGTTTTTT. Translation gives CASSTSGRRDTGELFF.

The V call is TRBV28, the J call TRBJ2-3; D is unresolved. The ends were cut back, 10 bases at V and 4 bases at J, with 18 bases in the middle. Germline V CDR1 and CDR2: MDHEN, SYDVKM. The CDR3 has 14 residues. CDR3 nucleotide sequence: TGTGCCACCTTTTCGGGCCCTCGGGCAGATACGCAGTATTTT. This encodes CATFSGPRADTQYF.

The chain recombines TRBV7-9 with TRBJ2-6, with D possibly called TRBD1 or TRBD2 (5 bases each). With 4 bases removed from V and 2 bases from J, the gap between germline ends came to 18 bases. This CDR3 has 18 residues. The germline gives CDR1 SEHNR, CDR2 FQNEAQ (reference sequence). The CDR3 sequence is CASSSERGRRTGANVLTF. The CDR3 DNA reads TGTGCCAGCAGCTCAGAGAGGGGTAGGAGAACTGGGGCCAACGTCCTGACTTTC. The whole variable domain, remainder taken from reference TRBV7-9 and TRBJ2-6, is DTGVSQNPRHKITKRGQNVTFRCDPISEHNRLYWYRQTLGQGPEFLTYFQNEAQLEKSRLLSDRFSAERPKGSFSTLEIQRTEQGDSAMYLCASSSERGRRTGANVLTFGAGSRLTVL.

The rearrangement links TRBV6-5 to TRBJ2-7; possibly TRBD1 for D (5 bases). CDR3 length: 12 amino acids. Trimming removed 6 bases from V and 3 bases from J, with 9 bases in between. The germline CDR1 and CDR2 sequences are MNHEY and SVGAGI. The CDR3 region is CASSAGYYEQYF. Here the CDR3 DNA reads TGTGCCAGCAGCGCAGGGTACTACGAGCAGTACTTC.

This clone was recorded only once. Here the CDR3 DNA reads TGTGCCAGCAGTGAAGCGTTTGCAGTGCGGCCGCCCCAGCATTTT. This encodes CASSEAFAVRPPQHF. This chain uses TRBV6-1 with TRBJ1-5; no clear D gene. Trimming stripped 0 bases from V and 9 bases from J, with 15 bases between. The CDR3 runs 15 residues. Germline V gene sequence: CDR1 MNHNS, CDR2 SASEGT.

The rearrangement uses TRBV7-7 and TRBJ2-5; D call uncertain. The V end was cut by 2 bases, the J end by 5 bases, with 12 bases between. The length of the CDR3 is 14 residues. Germline loops: CDR1 SSHAT, CDR2 FNYEAQ (reference sequence). The CDR3 is CASSLNPTSETQYF. The CDR3 DNA sequence: TGTGCCAGCAGCTTAAACCCCACAAGCGAGACCCAGTACTTC.

V is TRBV6-5 and J is TRBJ1-2; TRBD1 might be the D (6 bases). Germline V gives CDR1 MNHEY, CDR2 SVGAGI. The CDR3 runs to 13 residues. V lost 6 bases to trimming and J lost 4 bases, with 12 bases between them. The CDR3 loop reads CASSLGQLYGYTF. The CDR3 bases are TGTGCCAGCAGCCTAGGACAGCTCTATGGCTACACCTTC.

A few counts support this clone. The CDR3 DNA is TGTGCCAGCAGCTACCCGGCGATCACTGAAGCTTTCTTT. It translates to CASSYPAITEAFF. The chain combines TRBV7-9 with TRBJ1-1; D not certain. The CDR3 spans 13 residues. Trimming stripped 4 bases from V and 4 bases from J, with 10 bases between. Germline CDR1 and CDR2: SEHNR and FQNEAQ (reference sequence).

The rearrangement uses TRBV7-9 and TRBJ1-1; 7 bases are shared with TRBD1. The trim removed 8 bases at V and 7 bases at J, leaving 7 bases unmatched. This CDR3 contains 12 residues. Germline V gene lookup returns CDR1 SEHNR and CDR2 FQNEAQ (reference sequence). CDR3 region: CASGTAWFEAFF. In nucleotides, the CDR3 is TGTGCCAGCGGGACAGCATGGTTTGAAGCTTTCTTT.

The chain links TRBV7-6 to TRBJ2-7; D not certain. The CDR3 is 16 amino acids. The germline V gene encodes CDR1 SGHVS and CDR2 FNYEAQ. Trimming left V 5 bases short and J 2 bases short, with 19 bases between. This chain's CDR3 is CASSKNLLRGPYEQYF. CDR3 sequence (DNA): TGTGCCAGCAGCAAGAACCTCCTTCGTGGGCCCTACGAGCAGTACTTC.

The CDR3 sequence: CASSIAVGDTQYF. CDR3 in DNA: TGTGCCAGTAGTATCGCCGTCGGTGATACGCAGTATTTT. This chain links TRBV19 with TRBJ2-3, with unresolved D. The CDR3 extends over 13 amino acids. Germline assignment: CDR1 LNHDA and CDR2 SQIVND (reference sequence). The V end lost 3 bases, the J end lost 6 bases, and 10 bases lay between the germline ends.

The chain is built from TRBV5-3 and TRBJ2-7; TRBD2 aligns across 10 bases. TRBV5-3 is filed as an ORF, its function uncertain. With V trimmed by 9 bases and J by 3 bases, 12 bases remained unmatched. The CDR3 consists of 15 residues. CDR3 nucleotide sequence: TGTGCCACCACGGGGGCTAGCGGGAGTCTCTACGAGCAGTACTTC. It specifies CATTGASGSLYEQYF.

This clone occurred once. The chain links TRBV5-1 to TRBJ1-1; D call uncertain. The CDR3 totals 15 residues. Germline CDR1 and CDR2: SGHRS and YFSETQ. Between the trimmed V and J ends, which lost 6 bases and 3 bases, there was a span of 18 bases. This CDR3 is CASTLPRNEYTEAFF. CDR3 coding DNA: TGCGCCAGCACCCTACCACGGAATGAATACACTGAAGCTTTCTTT.

This sequence joins TRBV2 and TRBJ2-7; D is tentatively TRBD1 or TRBD2 (5 bases each). Between the trimmed V and J ends, which lost 3 bases and 6 bases, there was a span of 27 bases. Per the germline V gene, CDR1 is SNHLY and CDR2 is FYNNEI. The length of the CDR3 is 18 residues. The chain's CDR3 is CASSDLFLRDAKRLEQYF. CDR3 coding DNA: TGTGCCAGCAGTGACCTTTTTTTAAGGGACGCGAAACGGCTCGAGCAGTACTTC.

The rearrangement links TRBV19 to TRBJ2-2; TRBD2 matches at 9 bases. From germline, CDR1 is LNHDA and CDR2 SQIVND (reference sequence). V gave up 6 bases and J gave up 4 bases; unmatched junction bases: 3. The CDR3 covers 14 residues. This CDR3 reads CASRTSGATGELFF. The CDR3 DNA sequence: TGTGCCAGTAGGACTAGCGGAGCCACCGGGGAGCTGTTTTTT.

The sample holds one count of this clone. The chain uses TRBV7-6 and TRBJ2-5; TRBD2 aligns across 7 bases. The CDR3 spans 16 residues. CDR1 is SGHVS, CDR2 FNYEAQ, per germline. The J segment lost 3 bases and the V segment lost 1 base, leaving 8 bases of the junction unmatched. The CDR3 spells CASSLDLAESKETQYF. The DNA of the CDR3 is TGTGCCAGCAGCTTAGATCTAGCGGAAAGCAAAGAGACCCAGTACTTC.

The chain combines TRBV27 with TRBJ2-1; 7 positions agree with TRBD2. The CDR3 length is 17 residues. The J segment lost 0 bases and the V segment lost 2 bases, leaving 7 bases of the junction unmatched. From germline, CDR1 is MNHEY and CDR2 SMNVEV (reference sequence). The CDR3 spells CASSLKKREISYNEQFF. As DNA, the CDR3 is TGTGCCAGCAGTTTAAAGAAGCGGGAAATCTCCTACAATGAGCAGTTCTTC.

J is TRBJ2-1 and V is TRBV27, with 11 bases identical to TRBD2. V trimming: 5 bases; J trimming: 8 bases; junction bases outside the gene matches: 5. The CDR3 loop spans 14 amino acids. The V gene's germline CDR1 is MNHEY and CDR2 SMNVEV (reference sequence). CDR3 nucleotide sequence: TGTGCCAGCAGTCATCCGGGACTAGCGGATGAGCAGTTCTTC. Protein product: CASSHPGLADEQFF.

The chain employs TRBV28 and TRBJ2-7; TRBD1 aligns across 8 bases. The germline CDR1 and CDR2 sequences are MDHEN and SYDVKM. The CDR3 sequence is 14 residues long. Germline trimming cut 6 bases from V and 2 bases from J; bases unmatched to any gene: 6. The CDR3 sequence: CASRRTGGPYEQYF. The CDR3 DNA sequence: TGTGCCAGCAGAAGAACAGGGGGTCCCTACGAGCAGTACTTC.

CDR3 sequence: CASSGYDLGTGTREQYF. CDR3 sequence (DNA): TGTGCCAGCAGCGGCTATGACCTCGGGACAGGGACTCGCGAGCAGTACTTC. V and J are TRBV25-1 and TRBJ2-7, with 9 bases lining up with TRBD1. V shed 6 bases and J 6 bases; nucleotides not matched to a gene: 18. Germline V CDR1 and CDR2: MGHDK, SYGVNS. The CDR3 has 17 amino acids.

This chain uses TRBV20-1 with TRBJ2-5, with unresolved D. The DNA matches TRBJ2-7 better at its end, which makes the J call doubtful. This CDR3 comprises 11 residues. Germline CDR1 reads DFQATT; CDR2 reads SNEGSKA (reference sequence). In DNA form, the CDR3 reads TGCAGTGCTAGATTAGTTTCCGAGCAGTACTTC. This gives the protein CSARLVSEQYF.

The sample holds one count of this clone. The CDR3 loop reads CASDSSRQHYEQYF. The CDR3 region has the DNA TGTGCCAGCGATTCCTCGAGGCAACACTACGAGCAGTACTTC. The rearrangement links TRBV28 to TRBJ2-7, with D unresolved. The CDR3 consists of 14 residues. Germline CDR1 reads MDHEN; CDR2 reads SYDVKM. V was shortened by 8 bases and J by 3 bases, with 17 bases between the two germline ends.

The chain links TRBV28 to TRBJ2-1; the match to TRBD2 covers 7 bases. The junction had 7 bases not matched to a gene; V was cut back by 10 bases and J by 1 base. This CDR3 has 14 residues. Germline V lookup: CDR1 MDHEN, CDR2 SYDVKM. The DNA of the CDR3 is TGTGCCATCTCGGGAGGAGTGTCCTACAATGAGCAGTTCTTC. Encoded protein: CAISGGVSYNEQFF. The variable domain in full, completed from reference TRBV28 and TRBJ2-1, reads DVKVTQSSRYLVKRTGEKVFLECVQDMDHENMFWYRQDPGLGLRLIYFSYDVKMKEKGDIPEGYSVSREKKERFSLILESASTNQTSMYLCAISGGVSYNEQFFGPGTRLTVL.

This clone was counted a single time. The chain employs TRBV25-1 and TRBJ2-5; D gene uncertain. V was trimmed by 3 bases and J by 11 bases, leaving 19 bases between them. The V gene's germline CDR1 is MGHDK and CDR2 SYGVNS. The CDR3 extends over 14 amino acids. CDR3 DNA: TGTGCCAGCAGTGATCAACTCCCTACCCAAGAGCAGTACTTC. Translated: CASSDQLPTQEQYF.

The CDR3 reads CASSTWTETNEKLFF. The CDR3 bases are TGTGCCAGTAGCACATGGACGGAAACTAATGAAAAACTGTTTTTT. V gene TRBV19 combines with J gene TRBJ1-4; D remains unclear. This CDR3 contains 15 residues. V lost 6 bases and J 1 base, leaving 12 bases between the germline ends. Germline CDR1 LNHDA, CDR2 SQIVND (reference sequence).

The rearrangement links TRBV27 to TRBJ1-4, with 9 bases aligning to TRBD1. V lost 6 bases to trimming and J lost 8 bases; unmatched junction nucleotides: 10. In germline, CDR1 is MNHEY, CDR2 SMNVEV (reference sequence). The CDR3 is made up of 15 amino acids. The CDR3 loop reads CASRSVGTGLEKLFF. For the CDR3, the DNA is TGTGCCAGCAGGTCGGTTGGGACAGGGTTGGAAAAACTGTTTTTT.